What follows are 30 T cell receptor beta chains derived from one specimen sequenced in a study of shared clonotypes between healthy human individuals. Data came from immunoSEQ multiplex PCR; TCRdb stores just in-frame clones and leaves some out. The profile shows more than 850,000 clones, 70% to 80% of them singletons. Sequences were obtained from memory CD4+ T cells from PBMCs. Subset described: CD45RA-negative fraction. These receptors all come from a man between 18 and 29 years old in good health. Some clones in this sample may be carry-over from other donors' samples.

This clone occurred a few times. The V and J genes are TRBV28 and TRBJ1-2, with 7 nucleotides matching TRBD1. With V trimmed by 6 bases and J by 4 bases, 11 bases remained unmatched. Per germline, CDR1 MDHEN and CDR2 SYDVKM. CDR3 length equals 15 residues. The CDR3 DNA reads TGTGCCAGCAGCACCACGCAGGGGGGGGCCTATGGCTACACCTTC. Amino acid sequence: CASSTTQGGAYGYTF.

This clone was picked up a small number of times. The V and J genes are TRBV5-1 and TRBJ1-1; D is perhaps TRBD1 (5 bases). Germline V gene sequence: CDR1 SGHRS, CDR2 YFSETQ. The V and J ends lost 1 base and 1 base respectively, with 11 bases between them. The CDR3 loop spans 15 amino acids. The CDR3 region is CASSLRQGENTEAFF. Here the CDR3 DNA reads TGCGCCAGCAGCTTGAGGCAGGGAGAGAACACTGAAGCTTTCTTT.

This clone showed up just once. The chain has TRBV5-3 and TRBJ2-7, with a tentative D call TRBD1 (5 bases). TRBV5-3 carries the ORF label, with uncertain function. Trimming took 4 bases from V and 6 from J, leaving 17 bases between them. The CDR3 extends over 14 amino acids. The CDR3 sequence is CARSAGRFRGEQYF. CDR3 nucleotides: TGTGCCAGAAGCGCCGGCCGCTTTAGGGGCGAGCAGTACTTC.

This clone was observed a few times. This chain uses TRBV9 with TRBJ2-1; 10 bases fit TRBD2. The CDR3 length is 15 residues. Germline CDR1 is SGDLS and CDR2 is YYNGEE. V was clipped by 4 bases and J by 8 bases; unmatched bases: 9. In DNA form, the CDR3 reads TGTGCCAGCAGCCCCCTCGGGACTAGCGAGGATGAGCAGTTCTTC. This encodes CASSPLGTSEDEQFF.

This clone was counted between two and nine times. V usage is TRBV19 and J usage is TRBJ2-6; unclear D gene. From germline, CDR1 is LNHDA and CDR2 SQIVND (reference sequence). V lost 4 bases to trimming and J lost 0 bases, with 10 bases between them. The CDR3 length is 16 residues. The CDR3 region is CASSRKQPSGANVLTF. The CDR3 DNA reads as TGTGCCAGTAGTAGGAAACAGCCCTCTGGGGCCAACGTCCTGACTTTC.

This clone was counted a few times. CDR3 amino acids: CASSFGTIGTEAFF. The CDR3 DNA sequence: TGCGCCAGCAGCTTCGGCACAATTGGCACTGAAGCTTTCTTT. The gene calls are TRBV5-1 and TRBJ1-1; D remains unclear. Trimming took 2 bases from V and 4 from J, leaving 12 bases between them. From germline, CDR1 is SGHRS and CDR2 YFSETQ. The length of the CDR3 is 14 residues.

V and J are TRBV18 and TRBJ1-4, with D possibly TRBD1 on 5 matching bases. The CDR3 loop spans 14 amino acids. CDR1 and CDR2 (germline): KGHSH, LQKENI. Trimming stripped 4 bases from V and 7 bases from J, with 13 bases between. CDR3 in DNA: TGTGCCAGCTCACTCGGGACGGCGAGTGAAAAACTGTTTTTT. Its translation is CASSLGTASEKLFF.

V is TRBV14 and J is TRBJ2-3; TRBD1 or TRBD2 may be the D gene (5 bases each). This CDR3 is 13 amino acids long. V was cut by 6 bases and J by 3 bases, with 10 bases left in between. Germline assignment: CDR1 SGHDN and CDR2 FVKESK. The CDR3 is CASRPWGTDTQYF. CDR3 nucleotide sequence: TGTGCCAGCAGGCCGTGGGGGACAGATACGCAGTATTTT.

The chain couples TRBV18 to TRBJ2-1; D might be TRBD1 (5 bases). CDR3 length equals 15 residues. V lost 4 bases, J lost 2 bases, and 12 bases lay in between. From germline, CDR1 is KGHSH and CDR2 LQKENI. The CDR3, as DNA: TGTGCCAGCTCACTTTCTCAGGGTACCTACAATGAGCAGTTCTTC. This translates into CASSLSQGTYNEQFF.

This clone came up once. The chain combines TRBV27 with TRBJ2-2, with D possibly being TRBD1 or TRBD2 (6 bases each). Germline V gene lookup returns CDR1 MNHEY and CDR2 SMNVEV (reference sequence). The CDR3 consists of 15 residues. Trimming took 3 bases from V and 3 from J, leaving 11 bases between them. CDR3 region: CASSLEGGYTGELFF. The CDR3, as DNA: TGTGCCAGCAGTTTGGAGGGGGGTTACACCGGGGAGCTGTTTTTT.

Of note for this clone: With a much larger clone just one base away, this may be a read error. This sample includes further DNA sequences coding for the same CDR3. The chain has TRBV5-4 and TRBJ2-5; the D is unclear. Germline V gene lookup returns CDR1 SGHNT and CDR2 YYREEE (reference sequence). Between the trimmed V and J ends, which lost 2 bases and 2 bases, there was a span of 7 bases. The CDR3 runs to 13 residues. The CDR3 region is CASSLALQETQYF. CDR3 DNA: TGTGCCAGCAGCTTAGCCCTACAAGAGACCCAGTACTTC.

V usage is TRBV9 and J usage is TRBJ2-1; 7 nucleotides match TRBD2. CDR3 length equals 13 residues. The trim removed 3 bases at V and 15 bases at J, leaving 12 bases unmatched. Germline lookup yields CDR1 SGDLS and CDR2 YYNGEE. The DNA of the CDR3 is TGTGCCAGCAGCGCCCCGGGACTCGCGGGAGTGTTCTTC. Translation: CASSAPGLAGVFF.

The V gene is TRBV5-6, the J gene TRBJ1-2, with 7 bases aligning to TRBD1. Germline trimming cut 4 bases from V and 4 bases from J; bases unmatched to any gene: 4. The CDR3 is 13 amino acids. Germline CDR1 is SGHDT and CDR2 is YYEEEE. For the CDR3, the DNA is TGTGCCAGCAGCATGACAGGGCTCTATGGCTACACCTTC. Translating gives CASSMTGLYGYTF.

This chain uses TRBV5-1 with TRBJ1-3, with D maybe TRBD1 (5 bases). CDR1 SGHRS and CDR2 YFSETQ come from the germline V gene. V was cut by 2 bases and J by 3 bases, with 12 bases left in between. CDR3 size: 15 residues. In DNA form, the CDR3 reads TGCGCCAGCAGCTTAACAGGAACTCGTGGAAACACCATATATTTT. Protein product: CASSLTGTRGNTIYF.

With regard to this clone: A much larger clone sits a single nucleotide away, making a read error possible. In the same sample, other DNA sequences code for this CDR3. The chain recombines TRBV7-6 with TRBJ2-3; no firm D call. V was pared by 4 bases and J by 6 bases, with 5 bases between. The CDR3 contains 11 residues. Germline values: CDR1 SGHVS, CDR2 FNYEAQ. The DNA for the CDR3 is TGTGCCAGCAGCTCCCAGGATACGCAGTATTTT. Translation gives CASSSQDTQYF.

The chain links TRBV5-6 to TRBJ2-1; 8 bases are shared with TRBD2. The ends lost 2 bases at V and 8 bases at J; junction bases unmatched: 9. There are 15 residues in the CDR3. The V gene's germline CDR1 is SGHDT and CDR2 YYEEEE. For the CDR3, the DNA is TGTGCCAGCAGCTTACAAGCGGGAGCGACAGATGAGCAGTTCTTC. Its translation: CASSLQAGATDEQFF.

This chain connects TRBV7-2 to TRBJ2-3, with D unresolved. Trimming left V 1 base short and J 3 bases short, with 8 bases between. The CDR3 is 14 amino acids. The V gene's germline CDR1 is SGHTA and CDR2 FQGNSA. The DNA for the CDR3 is TGTGCCAGCAGCTTAGTGGGGTGGACAGATACGCAGTATTTT. It specifies CASSLVGWTDTQYF.

The V call is TRBV5-4, the J call TRBJ1-4; D remains ambiguous. The germline V gene has CDR1 SGHNT and CDR2 YYREEE (reference sequence). V shed 9 bases and J shed 0 bases, with 18 bases lying between them. This CDR3 has 16 residues. CDR3 nucleotide sequence: TGTGCCACCTCGAGAATTAATTCTGCAACTAATGAAAAACTGTTTTTT. Protein: CATSRINSATNEKLFF. Full variable domain (rest looked up from reference TRBV5-4 and TRBJ1-4): ETGVTQSPTHLIKTRGQQVTLRCSSQSGHNTVSWYQQALGQGPQFIFQYYREEENGRGNFPPRFSGLQFPNYSSELNVNALELDDSALYLCATSRINSATNEKLFFGSGTQLSVL.

This chain joins TRBV28 and TRBJ1-4; D perhaps matches TRBD1 (5 bases). V dropped 0 bases and J dropped 6 bases, with 11 bases sitting between them. The germline CDR1 and CDR2 sequences are MDHEN and SYDVKM. The CDR3 covers 15 residues. The chain's CDR3 is CASSLWAGGDEKLFF. In DNA form, the CDR3 reads TGTGCCAGCAGTTTATGGGCGGGGGGAGATGAAAAACTGTTTTTT.

The V and J genes are TRBV18 and TRBJ1-4; 9 nucleotides agree with TRBD1. Germline V gene lookup returns CDR1 KGHSH and CDR2 LQKENI. V gave up 4 bases and J gave up 11 bases; unmatched junction bases: 11. The CDR3 length is 15 residues. The CDR3 bases are TGTGCCAGCTCACAATCAGGACAGGGGAGTGTGAAACTGTTTTTT. Translation gives CASSQSGQGSVKLFF.

This clone was seen a single time. J is TRBJ2-5 and V is TRBV5-8; the D gene is possibly TRBD2 (6 bases). The ends were cut back, 1 base at V and 7 bases at J, with 14 bases in the middle. Germline-derived CDR1 and CDR2 are SGHTS and YDEGEE. CDR3 size: 14 residues. This CDR3 is CASSLSWDGGTQYF. CDR3 in DNA: TGTGCCAGCAGCTTGTCTTGGGACGGGGGGACCCAGTACTTC.

The V and J genes are TRBV5-6 and TRBJ1-2, with D possibly being TRBD1 (5 bases). This CDR3 contains 16 residues. Germline V CDR1 and CDR2: SGHDT, YYEEEE. Trimming shortened V by 0 bases and J by 3 bases, and 15 bases separated the two germline ends. In DNA, the CDR3 is TGTGCCAGCAGCTTGGAGGGACCAGGAGCTCACTATGGCTACACCTTC. It yields the protein CASSLEGPGAHYGYTF.

This clone occurred a few times. The chain links TRBV5-1 to TRBJ2-1, with 7 bases lining up with TRBD2. V was pared by 4 bases and J by 0 bases, with 4 bases of the junction left unmatched. The CDR3 length is 15 residues. Germline assignment: CDR1 SGHRS and CDR2 YFSETQ. The DNA of the CDR3 is TGCGCCAGCAGCAGGACTAGAAACTCCTACAATGAGCAGTTCTTC. Translating gives CASSRTRNSYNEQFF.

This clone appeared a single time. The V call is TRBV4-1, the J call TRBJ2-3; the D is unclear. CDR1 is MGHRA, CDR2 YSYEKL, per germline. The CDR3 is made up of 15 amino acids. The germline V and J ends were trimmed by 0 bases and 3 bases, with 10 bases remaining between them. CDR3 in amino acids: CASSQDPADTDTQYF. CDR3 in DNA: TGCGCCAGCAGCCAAGATCCCGCAGATACAGATACGCAGTATTTT.

The V gene is TRBV2, the J gene TRBJ2-3, with 10 positions matching TRBD2. The CDR3 length is 14 residues. The ends lost 10 bases at V and 6 bases at J; junction bases unmatched: 10. The germline V gene encodes CDR1 SNHLY and CDR2 FYNNEI. The CDR3 DNA reads TGTGCCATTACGGGGACTAGCGCGGGCGATACGCAGTATTTT. Translated: CAITGTSAGDTQYF.

About this clone itself: One base separates it from a far larger clone, so it is likely a read error. V usage is TRBV6-5 and J usage is TRBJ2-1, with 9 bases matching TRBD1. There are 14 residues in the CDR3. Unmatched junction bases numbered 3, after V lost 6 bases and J lost 3 bases. From germline, CDR1 is MNHEY and CDR2 SVGAGI. In DNA form, the CDR3 reads TGTGCCAGCAGACCGGGACAGGGCTACAATGAGCAGTTCTTC. Its translation: CASRPGQGYNEQFF.

This chain joins TRBV28 and TRBJ2-3; D gene unclear. CDR1 is MDHEN, CDR2 SYDVKM, per germline. This CDR3 contains 15 residues. Trimming removed 9 bases at V and 2 bases at J, with 18 bases between. The CDR3 spells CASRVAEANTDTQYF. The CDR3 coding sequence is TGTGCCAGTCGGGTTGCGGAAGCCAACACAGATACGCAGTATTTT.

J is TRBJ2-3 and V is TRBV5-1; D may be TRBD1 or TRBD2 (6 bases each). Deletions cut 4 bases from V and 5 bases from J, with 20 bases between. This CDR3 is 16 amino acids long. Germline CDR1 is SGHRS and CDR2 is YFSETQ. The DNA of the CDR3 is TGCGCCAGCAGCCCCCTTGGGGGGCTGGGTGGAGATACGCAGTATTTT. Residues: CASSPLGGLGGDTQYF.

This chain links TRBV19 with TRBJ1-1; a weak D match, TRBD1 (5 bases). V lost 6 bases, J lost 1 base, and 12 bases lay in between. The CDR3 is 14 residues long. Germline CDR1 LNHDA, CDR2 SQIVND (reference sequence). In DNA, the CDR3 is TGTGCCAGTAGCAACGCAGGGAGGAACACTGAAGCTTTCTTT. It yields the protein CASSNAGRNTEAFF.

The V gene is TRBV18, the J gene TRBJ2-7; no clear D. Germline loops: CDR1 KGHSH, CDR2 LQKENI. Trimming shortened V by 6 bases and J by 0 bases, and 6 bases separated the two germline ends. The CDR3 has 12 residues. CDR3 sequence reads: CASSRSSYEQYF. CDR3 coding DNA: TGTGCCAGCTCTCGGAGCTCCTACGAGCAGTACTTC. Drawing the rest from reference TRBV18 and TRBJ2-7, the complete variable domain is NAGVMQNPRHLVRRRGQEARLRCSPMKGHSHVYWYRQLPEEGLKFMVYLQKENIIDESGMPKERFSAEFPKEGPSILRIQQVVRGDSAAYFCASSRSSYEQYFGPGTRLTVT.